The 14 T cell receptor beta chains below were found in one sample sequenced in a study of cytomegalovirus exposure and HLA in healthy donors. PCR employed 60 Vbeta and 13 Jbeta primers. Generated by immunoSEQ multiplex PCR, the TCRdb table keeps only in-frame clones and is missing some. Of some 150,000 clones in the sample, approximately 82% were seen once. Sequenced input: PBMCs. These receptor sequences come from a middle-aged man in good health and CMV-seronegative.

This chain connects TRBV13 to TRBJ2-7; TRBD2 might be the D (5 bases). Germline CDR1 PRHDT, CDR2 FYEKMQ (reference sequence). The CDR3 has 15 residues. Trimming stripped 4 bases from V and 5 bases from J, with 18 bases between. This CDR3 reads CASSSEVRPYDEQYF. The CDR3 nucleotides read TGTGCCAGCAGCTCGGAGGTTAGGCCTTATGACGAGCAGTACTTC.

The rearrangement joins TRBV19 to TRBJ2-3; D ambiguous. Looked up from germline, CDR1 is LNHDA and CDR2 is SQIVND (reference sequence). V was shortened by 5 bases and J by 6 bases, with 12 bases between the two germline ends. The CDR3 runs to 13 residues. The CDR3: CASSPSESDTQYF. CDR3 sequence (DNA): TGTGCCAGTAGTCCCAGCGAATCTGATACGCAGTATTTT.

This sequence joins TRBV11-1 and TRBJ2-3; the D is unclear. CDR3 length: 14 amino acids. Germline CDR1 reads SGHAT; CDR2 reads FQDESV (reference sequence). V dropped 1 base and J dropped 0 bases, with 5 bases sitting between them. CDR3 sequence: CASSLGVSTDTQYF. As DNA, the CDR3 is TGTGCCAGCAGCTTAGGAGTTAGCACAGATACGCAGTATTTT.

The rearrangement uses TRBV5-6 and TRBJ2-3; possibly TRBD1 for D (6 bases). Germline values: CDR1 SGHDT, CDR2 YYEEEE. The CDR3 runs to 15 residues. V gave up 2 bases and J gave up 2 bases, with 12 bases separating them. This chain's CDR3 is CASSLNREATDTQYF. As DNA, the CDR3 is TGTGCCAGCAGCTTAAACAGGGAAGCCACAGATACGCAGTATTTT.

V usage is TRBV27 and J usage is TRBJ2-1; tentatively, D is TRBD1 (5 bases). Germline values: CDR1 MNHEY, CDR2 SMNVEV (reference sequence). Deletions cut 5 bases from V and 3 bases from J, with 11 bases between. The CDR3 is made up of 14 amino acids. The CDR3 nucleotides read TGTGCCAGCAGTCCCAGGGTTTTCTACAATGAGCAGTTCTTC. It is translated as CASSPRVFYNEQFF.

The V gene is TRBV6-1, the J gene TRBJ2-7; TRBD1 matches 9 bases. Losses at the gene ends were 5 bases for V and 6 bases for J; bases not matched to a gene: 5. This CDR3 has 13 amino acids. Per germline, CDR1 MNHNS and CDR2 SASEGT. The CDR3 bases are TGTGCCAGCAGTTCGGACAGGGGAGGCGAGCAGTACTTC. It codes for CASSSDRGGEQYF.

The gene calls are TRBV28 and TRBJ1-5, with D possibly matching TRBD1 (5 bases). The germline V gene encodes CDR1 MDHEN and CDR2 SYDVKM. V shed 5 bases and J shed 0 bases, with 8 bases lying between them. The CDR3 runs to 14 residues. The CDR3 DNA is TGTGCCAGCAGTCGGGGGTTTAGCAATCAGCCCCAGCATTTT. Its protein product is CASSRGFSNQPQHF.

This chain uses TRBV19 with TRBJ2-1; unclear D gene. CDR3 length: 15 amino acids. Per germline, CDR1 LNHDA and CDR2 SQIVND (reference sequence). Trimming removed 1 base from V and 5 bases from J, with 12 bases in between. In DNA form, the CDR3 reads TGTGCCAGTAGTATAGTTACGGGTTTGAACAATGAGCAGTTCTTC. As protein: CASSIVTGLNNEQFF.

This clone was recorded once. The V gene is TRBV19, the J gene TRBJ1-5; TRBD1 matches at 8 bases. This CDR3 spans 15 amino acids. V gave up 6 bases and J gave up 3 bases; unmatched junction bases: 7. Germline lookup yields CDR1 LNHDA and CDR2 SQIVND (reference sequence). CDR3 amino acids: CASRPGGMTNQPQHF. DNA for the CDR3: TGTGCCAGTAGACCAGGGGGCATGACCAATCAGCCCCAGCATTTT.

The chain employs TRBV7-9 and TRBJ2-5; no clear D. V lost 2 bases to trimming and J lost 1 base, with 11 bases between them. CDR3 length equals 15 residues. Germline CDR1 and CDR2: SEHNR and FQNEAQ (reference sequence). This CDR3 reads CASSLIMSAQETQYF. In DNA form, the CDR3 reads TGTGCCAGCAGCTTAATCATGAGTGCCCAAGAGACCCAGTACTTC.

The rearrangement links TRBV29-1 to TRBJ1-2; 9 bases agree with TRBD1. J gave up 3 bases and V 2 bases, and 16 bases lay outside the gene matches. CDR3 length: 18 residues. CDR1 is SQVTM, CDR2 ANQGSEA, per germline. The CDR3 sequence is CSVEPLYGTGPGYYGYTF. CDR3 sequence (DNA): TGCAGCGTTGAACCGCTCTATGGGACAGGGCCCGGCTACTATGGCTACACCTTC.

The rearrangement uses TRBV27 and TRBJ1-1; D ambiguous. CDR3 length equals 12 residues. V dropped 5 bases and J dropped 4 bases, with 8 bases sitting between them. From germline, CDR1 is MNHEY and CDR2 SMNVEV (reference sequence). DNA of the CDR3: TGTGCCAGCAGTCCTCGGGGCACTGAAGCTTTCTTT. Its protein is CASSPRGTEAFF.

The V call is TRBV9, the J call TRBJ2-1; 11 nucleotides line up with TRBD2. Germline values: CDR1 SGDLS, CDR2 YYNGEE. The CDR3 consists of 15 residues. V was pared by 1 base and J by 7 bases, with 4 bases of the junction left unmatched. The CDR3 nucleotides read TGTGCCAGCAGCGTATTAGCTAGCGGGGGGAATGAGCAGTTCTTC. It is translated as CASSVLASGGNEQFF.

In DNA form, the CDR3 reads TGTGCCAGCACGCTCCGAGCAGGGGGCATGAACACTGAAGCTTTCTTT. Its protein is CASTLRAGGMNTEAFF. The chain links TRBV2 to TRBJ1-1, with 8 bases aligning to TRBD1. V shed 7 bases, J shed 0 bases, and the junction held 10 bases outside the gene matches. This CDR3 contains 16 residues. Germline V gene lookup returns CDR1 SNHLY and CDR2 FYNNEI.